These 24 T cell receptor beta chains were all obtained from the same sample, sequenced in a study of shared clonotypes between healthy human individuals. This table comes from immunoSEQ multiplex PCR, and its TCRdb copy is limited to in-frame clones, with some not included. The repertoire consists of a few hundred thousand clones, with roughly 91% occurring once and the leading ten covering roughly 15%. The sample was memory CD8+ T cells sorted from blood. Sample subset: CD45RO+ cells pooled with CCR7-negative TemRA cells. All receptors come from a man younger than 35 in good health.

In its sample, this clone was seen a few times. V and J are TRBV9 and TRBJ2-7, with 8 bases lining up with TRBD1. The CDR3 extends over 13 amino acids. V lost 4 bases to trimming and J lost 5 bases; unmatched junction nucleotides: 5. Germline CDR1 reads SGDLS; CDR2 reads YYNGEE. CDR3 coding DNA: TGTGCCAGCAGCCCGGACAGGGAGAACGAGCAGTACTTC. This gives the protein CASSPDRENEQYF.

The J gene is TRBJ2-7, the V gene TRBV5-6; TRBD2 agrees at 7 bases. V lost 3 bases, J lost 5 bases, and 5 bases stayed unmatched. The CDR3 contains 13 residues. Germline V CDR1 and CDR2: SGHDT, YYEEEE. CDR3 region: CASSWWTSNEQYF. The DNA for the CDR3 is TGTGCCAGCAGCTGGTGGACTAGTAACGAGCAGTACTTC.

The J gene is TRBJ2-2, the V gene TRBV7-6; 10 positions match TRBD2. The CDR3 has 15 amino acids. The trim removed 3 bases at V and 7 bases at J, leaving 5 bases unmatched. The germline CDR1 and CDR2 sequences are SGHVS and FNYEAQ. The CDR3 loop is CASSFTSGIGGELFF. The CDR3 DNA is TGTGCCAGCAGCTTTACTAGCGGGATCGGCGGGGAGCTGTTTTTT.

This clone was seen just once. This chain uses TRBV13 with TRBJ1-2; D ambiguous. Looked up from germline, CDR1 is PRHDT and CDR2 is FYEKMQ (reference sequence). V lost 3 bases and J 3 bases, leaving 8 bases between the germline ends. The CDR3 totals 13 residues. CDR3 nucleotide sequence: TGTGCCAGCAGCTTGGTGCCAGACTATGGCTACACCTTC. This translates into CASSLVPDYGYTF.

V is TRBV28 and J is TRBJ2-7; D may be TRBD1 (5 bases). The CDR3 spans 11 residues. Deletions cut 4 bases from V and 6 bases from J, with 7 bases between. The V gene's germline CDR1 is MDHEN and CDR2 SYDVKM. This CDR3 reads CASSYGAEQYF. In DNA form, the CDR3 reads TGTGCCAGCAGTTATGGGGCCGAGCAGTACTTC. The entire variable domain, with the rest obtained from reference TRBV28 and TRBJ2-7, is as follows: DVKVTQSSRYLVKRTGEKVFLECVQDMDHENMFWYRQDPGLGLRLIYFSYDVKMKEKGDIPEGYSVSREKKERFSLILESASTNQTSMYLCASSYGAEQYFGPGTRLTVT.

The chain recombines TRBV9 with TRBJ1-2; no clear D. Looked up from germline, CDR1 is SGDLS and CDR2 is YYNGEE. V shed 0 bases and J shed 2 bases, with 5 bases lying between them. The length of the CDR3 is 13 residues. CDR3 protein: CASSVDENYGYTF. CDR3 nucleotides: TGTGCCAGCAGCGTAGACGAAAACTATGGCTACACCTTC.

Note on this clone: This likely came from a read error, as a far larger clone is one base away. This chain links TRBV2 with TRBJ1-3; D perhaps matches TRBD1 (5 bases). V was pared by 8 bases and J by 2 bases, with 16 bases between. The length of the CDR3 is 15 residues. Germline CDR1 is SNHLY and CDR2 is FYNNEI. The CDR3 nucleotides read TGTGCCAGCGGATCAGGGAGGGTTGCTGGAAACACCATATATTTT. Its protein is CASGSGRVAGNTIYF.

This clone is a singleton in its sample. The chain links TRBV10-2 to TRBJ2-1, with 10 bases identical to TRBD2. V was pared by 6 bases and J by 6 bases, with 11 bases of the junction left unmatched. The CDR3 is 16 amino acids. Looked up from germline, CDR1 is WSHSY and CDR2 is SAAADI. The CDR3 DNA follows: TGCGCCAGCAGCGTGTCTAAGCGGGGGGGCTTCAATGAGCAGTTCTTC. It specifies CASSVSKRGGFNEQFF.

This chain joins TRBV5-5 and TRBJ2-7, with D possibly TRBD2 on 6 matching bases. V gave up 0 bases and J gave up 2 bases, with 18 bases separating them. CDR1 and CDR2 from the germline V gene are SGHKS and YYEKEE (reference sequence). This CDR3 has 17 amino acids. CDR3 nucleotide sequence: TGTGCCAGCAGCTTGGCCCTAGGAGGGCGAGGGGCCTACGAGCAGTACTTC. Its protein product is CASSLALGGRGAYEQYF.

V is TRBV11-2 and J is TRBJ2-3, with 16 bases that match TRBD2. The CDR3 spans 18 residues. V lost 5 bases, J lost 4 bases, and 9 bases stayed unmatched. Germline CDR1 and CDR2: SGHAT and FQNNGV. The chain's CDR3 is CASSPGTSGGASADTQYF. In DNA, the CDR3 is TGTGCCAGCAGCCCAGGGACTAGCGGGGGGGCGAGTGCAGATACGCAGTATTTT.

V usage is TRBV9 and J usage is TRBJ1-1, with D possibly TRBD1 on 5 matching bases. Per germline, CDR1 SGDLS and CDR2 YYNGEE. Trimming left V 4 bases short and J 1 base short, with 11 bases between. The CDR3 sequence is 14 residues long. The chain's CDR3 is CASSPGHPNTEAFF. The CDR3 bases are TGTGCCAGCAGCCCTGGACACCCGAACACTGAAGCTTTCTTT. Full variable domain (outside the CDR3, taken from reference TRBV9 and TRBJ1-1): DSGVTQTPKHLITATGQRVTLRCSPRSGDLSVYWYQQSLDQGLQFLIQYYNGEERAKGNILERFSAQQFPDLHSELNLSSLELGDSALYFCASSPGHPNTEAFFGQGTRLTVV.

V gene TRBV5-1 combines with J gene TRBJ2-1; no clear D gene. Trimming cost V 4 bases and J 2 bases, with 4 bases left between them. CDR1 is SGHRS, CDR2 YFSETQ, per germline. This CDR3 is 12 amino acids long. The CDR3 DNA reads TGCGCCAGCAGCCAGGCCTACAATGAGCAGTTCTTC. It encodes CASSQAYNEQFF.

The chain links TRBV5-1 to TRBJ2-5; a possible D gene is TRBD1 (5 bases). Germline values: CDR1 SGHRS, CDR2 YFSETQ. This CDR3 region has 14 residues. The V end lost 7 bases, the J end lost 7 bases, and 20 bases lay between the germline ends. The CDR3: CASAGIPDIRTQYF. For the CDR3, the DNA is TGCGCCAGCGCAGGGATCCCAGACATTCGGACCCAGTACTTC.

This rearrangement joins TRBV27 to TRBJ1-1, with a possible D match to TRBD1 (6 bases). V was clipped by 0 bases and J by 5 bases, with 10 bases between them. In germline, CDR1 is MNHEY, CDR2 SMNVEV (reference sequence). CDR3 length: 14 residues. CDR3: CASSLSGGRTEAFF. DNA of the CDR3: TGTGCCAGCAGTTTATCAGGGGGACGGACTGAAGCTTTCTTT.

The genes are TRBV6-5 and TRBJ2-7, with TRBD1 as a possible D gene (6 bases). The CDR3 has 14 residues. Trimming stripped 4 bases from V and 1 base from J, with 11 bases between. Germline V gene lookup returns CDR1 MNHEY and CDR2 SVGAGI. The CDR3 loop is CASSLQGGSYEQYF. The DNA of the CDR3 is TGTGCCAGCAGTTTACAGGGTGGGTCCTACGAGCAGTACTTC.

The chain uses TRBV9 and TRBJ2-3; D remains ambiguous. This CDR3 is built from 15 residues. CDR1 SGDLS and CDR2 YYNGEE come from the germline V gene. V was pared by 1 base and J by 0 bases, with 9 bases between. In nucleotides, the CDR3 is TGTGCCAGCAGCGTATTCGTGACTAGCACAGATACGCAGTATTTT. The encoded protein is CASSVFVTSTDTQYF.

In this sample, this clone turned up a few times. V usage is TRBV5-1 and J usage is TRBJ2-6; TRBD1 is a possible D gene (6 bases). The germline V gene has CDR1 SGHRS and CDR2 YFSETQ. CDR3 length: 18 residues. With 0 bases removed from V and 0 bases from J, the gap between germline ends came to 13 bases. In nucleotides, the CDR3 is TGCGCCAGCAGCTTGGACGGTCAGGGGAGCTCTGGGGCCAACGTCCTGACTTTC. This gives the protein CASSLDGQGSSGANVLTF.

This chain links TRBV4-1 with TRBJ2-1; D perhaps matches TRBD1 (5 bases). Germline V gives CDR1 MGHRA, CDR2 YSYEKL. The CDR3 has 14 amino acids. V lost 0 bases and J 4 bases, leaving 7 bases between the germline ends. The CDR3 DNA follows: TGCGCCAGCAGCCAAGAAGGGGCGTACAATGAGCAGTTCTTC. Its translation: CASSQEGAYNEQFF.

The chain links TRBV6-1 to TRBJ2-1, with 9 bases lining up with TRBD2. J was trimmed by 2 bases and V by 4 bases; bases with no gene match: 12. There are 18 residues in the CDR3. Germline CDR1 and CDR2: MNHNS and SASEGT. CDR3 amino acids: CASSVVAGGLPAYNEQFF. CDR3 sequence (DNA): TGTGCCAGCAGTGTGGTCGCGGGAGGGCTCCCCGCCTACAATGAGCAGTTCTTC.

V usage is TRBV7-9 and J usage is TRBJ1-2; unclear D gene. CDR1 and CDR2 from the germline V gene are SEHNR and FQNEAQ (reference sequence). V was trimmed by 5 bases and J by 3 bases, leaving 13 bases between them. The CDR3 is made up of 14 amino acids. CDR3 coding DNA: TGTGCCAGCAGCCGAGCGGAGGGTTACTATGGCTACACCTTC. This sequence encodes CASSRAEGYYGYTF.

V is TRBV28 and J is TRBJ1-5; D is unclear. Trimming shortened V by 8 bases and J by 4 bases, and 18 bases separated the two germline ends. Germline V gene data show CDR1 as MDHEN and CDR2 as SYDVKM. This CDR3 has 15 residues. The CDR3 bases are TGTGCCAGCGGGTGGGGTGGGTTTCCGAATCAGCCCCAGCATTTT. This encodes CASGWGGFPNQPQHF.

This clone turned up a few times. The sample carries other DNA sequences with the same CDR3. The CDR3: CASSLGSGGDYGYTF. CDR3 bases: TGTGCCAGCAGCTTAGGGTCCGGGGGCGACTATGGCTACACCTTC. V is TRBV13 and J is TRBJ1-2; D is perhaps TRBD1 (6 bases). Germline lookup yields CDR1 PRHDT and CDR2 FYEKMQ (reference sequence). Trimming removed 0 bases from V and 3 bases from J, with 11 bases in between. This CDR3 has 15 residues.

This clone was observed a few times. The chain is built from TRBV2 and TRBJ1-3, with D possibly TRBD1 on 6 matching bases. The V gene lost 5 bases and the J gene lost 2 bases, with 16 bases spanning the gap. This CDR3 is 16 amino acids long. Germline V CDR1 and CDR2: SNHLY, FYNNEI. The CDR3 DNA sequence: TGTGCCAGCAGTTATTCCCGGGACACGGCTGGAAACACCATATATTTT. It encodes CASSYSRDTAGNTIYF.

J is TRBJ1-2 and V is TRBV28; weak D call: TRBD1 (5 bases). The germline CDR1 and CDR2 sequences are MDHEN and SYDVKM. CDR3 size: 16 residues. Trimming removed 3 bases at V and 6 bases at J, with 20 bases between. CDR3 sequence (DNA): TGTGCCAGCAGTTTTCTAGGGGAGATGGGTCATAATGGCTACACCTTC. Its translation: CASSFLGEMGHNGYTF.